The rows below give T cell receptor beta chains drawn from one sample of a study of early T cells in non-severe SARS-CoV-2 infection. Each CDR3 protein gets one entry after TCRdb re-called the 5' RACE reads with MiXCR. Of tens of thousands of distinct CDR3 sequences listed, approximately 10% are singletons. Sample: whole blood, taken at baseline. These receptor sequences come from an adult who was a healthcare worker with PCR-confirmed SARS-CoV-2 infection or an uninfected control (not recorded which). The CDR3 runs from the conserved cysteine through the conserved F or W. The order of the fields is clone size, V gene, D gene, J gene, CDR3 DNA, CDR3 protein. The D gene is left open where the match is weak. The size of a clone is reported for some rows only, either as once, few or many, or as a class for expanded clones.

>NA|TRBV6-5|TRBD1|TRBJ1-6
TGTGCCAGCAGTACAACTCCGGGACAGGGTGGTTCACCCCTCCACTTT
CASSTTPGQGGSPLHF
>NA|TRBV5-4|TRBD2|TRBJ2-3
TGTGCCAGCAGCATACTGGGACTAGCGGGTCCCACAGATACGCAGTATTTT
CASSILGLAGPTDTQYF
>many|TRBV11-2|NA|TRBJ2-4
TGTGCCAGCAGCTTAGATGTGGACGCGAGGGTAGCCAAAAACATTCAGTACTTC
CASSLDVDARVAKNIQYF
>few|TRBV7-2|TRBD2|TRBJ2-1
TGTGCCGGAGCGACTAGCGGGCACTACAATGAGCAGTTCTTC
CAGATSGHYNEQFF
>NA|TRBV6-5|NA|TRBJ2-1
TGTGCCAGCAGTTACTCGCGGACGCTGCCTGAGCAGTTCTTC
CASSYSRTLPEQFF
>NA|TRBV20-1|TRBD2|TRBJ2-1
TGCAGTGCTAGGGCACTAGCGGGGGGGTACAATGAGCAGTTCTTC
CSARALAGGYNEQFF
>NA|TRBV7-9|NA|TRBJ1-1
TGTGCCAGCAGCCGCAACCGAATAAGGAACACTGAAGCTTTCTTT
CASSRNRIRNTEAFF
>NA|TRBV7-6|NA|TRBJ1-1
TGTGCCAGCAGCTTAACGACGGGGTTGAACACTGAAGCTTTCTTT
CASSLTTGLNTEAFF
>NA|TRBV7-2|NA|TRBJ2-5
TGTGCCAGCAGCTTAGTCTGGCAGTACCAAGAGACCCAGTACTTC
CASSLVWQYQETQYF
>many|TRBV29-1|TRBD2|TRBJ2-7
TGCAGCGCAACCGGGACTAGCGGGAAGGTTCACTCCGAGCAGTACTTC
CSATGTSGKVHSEQYF
>NA|TRBV6-2/TRBV6-3|NA|TRBJ2-4
TGTGCCAGCAAACCCAGGGAGGCGTACATTCAGTACTTC
CASKPREAYIQYF
>NA|TRBV5-1|TRBD1|TRBJ2-2
TGCGCCAGCAGCCTACGACAGGGTGTGGGGGAGCTGTTTTTT
CASSLRQGVGELFF
>few|TRBV29-1|NA|TRBJ2-5
TGCAGCGTTGAAGTGGGTGAGACCCAGTACTTC
CSVEVGETQYF
>few|TRBV7-2|TRBD2|TRBJ2-1
TGTGCCAGCAGCCCGAGACTAGCGGGACGGGGGTTCTACAATGAGCAGTTCTTC
CASSPRLAGRGFYNEQFF
>few|TRBV7-6|TRBD2|TRBJ2-1
TGTGCCAGCAGCTTAGAAGTGGGCGGGAGCAGCTCCTACAATGAGCAGTTCTTC
CASSLEVGGSSSYNEQFF
>few|TRBV6-6|NA|TRBJ1-1
TGTGCTTCCCGACGACAGGAGAACACTGAAGCTTTCTTT
CASRRQENTEAFF
>many|TRBV5-1|NA|TRBJ1-1
TGCGCCAGCAGCCTGGCCGGGGTTACTGAAGCTTTCTTT
CASSLAGVTEAFF
>NA|TRBV2|NA|TRBJ2-2
TGTGCCAGCAGTGGTCTTCGGACCGGGGAGCTGTTTTTT
CASSGLRTGELFF
>many|TRBV3-1|NA|TRBJ1-3
TGTGCCAGCAGCCAAGTTCGGGCGAGCTCTGGAAACACCATATATTTT
CASSQVRASSGNTIYF
>NA|TRBV29-1|TRBD2|TRBJ2-3
TGCAGCCGAACTAGCGGGGGCACAGATACGCAGTATTTT
CSRTSGGTDTQYF
>few|TRBV6-2/TRBV6-3|NA|TRBJ1-1
TGTGCCAGCAGTTACTTCGGTGCATCTGAAGCTTTCTTT
CASSYFGASEAFF
>many|TRBV9|NA|TRBJ1-4
TGTGCCAGCAGCCCCACGGGCTTCGGGGAAAAACTGTTTTTT
CASSPTGFGEKLFF
>NA|TRBV6-6|TRBD2|TRBJ2-2
TGTGCCAGCAGACGAACTAGCGGGAGGACCGGGGAGCTGTTTTTT
CASRRTSGRTGELFF
>NA|TRBV6-2/TRBV6-3|NA|TRBJ1-2
TGTGCCAGCACCGGGAGGAGGGAGAACTATGGCTACACCTTC
CASTGRRENYGYTF
>NA|TRBV6-1|TRBD1|TRBJ2-1
TGTGCCAGCAGTCCCGGACGACCCGGACAGGGAAACCCCTTGGAGTTCTTC
CASSPGRPGQGNPLEFF
>NA|TRBV5-4|NA|TRBJ1-1
TGTGCCAGCAGCTGGACGCGTAACACTGAAGCTTTCTTT
CASSWTRNTEAFF
>few|TRBV5-1|NA|TRBJ2-3
TGCGCCAGCAGCTTATCGGGGGGCGTCCCTTCCCCCACAGATACGCAGTATTTT
CASSLSGGVPSPTDTQYF
>NA|TRBV20-1|NA|TRBJ1-4
TGCAGTGCCCCGGCGCTTGACAGTGAAAAACTGTTTTTT
CSAPALDSEKLFF
>NA|TRBV27|NA|TRBJ2-3
TGTGCCAGCAGTTTCCGGGATGACACAGATACGCAGTATTTT
CASSFRDDTDTQYF
>many|TRBV10-3|TRBD2|TRBJ2-1
TGTGCCATCAGTGACTCCGGGACTAGCGGGGGGGCAAATGAGCAGTTCTTC
CAISDSGTSGGANEQFF
>NA|TRBV7-9|NA|TRBJ2-7
TGTGCCAGCAGCCCCACCCGGGCCATCTCCTACGAGCAGTACTTC
CASSPTRAISYEQYF
>few|TRBV6-2/TRBV6-3|NA|TRBJ2-7
TGTGCCAGCAGTTCGGACTCCACCTACGAGCAGTACTTC
CASSSDSTYEQYF
>NA|TRBV19|TRBD1|TRBJ1-6
TGTGCCAGTACCAGACAGGGGACAAATTCACCCCTCCACTTT
CASTRQGTNSPLHF
>few|TRBV4-1|NA|TRBJ2-5
TGCGCCAGCAGCCAATGGCTACAAGAGACCCAGTACTTC
CASSQWLQETQYF
>NA|TRBV29-1|NA|TRBJ1-3
TGCAGCGTTGGGGGTAATGGAAACACCATATATTTT
CSVGGNGNTIYF
>few|TRBV19|NA|TRBJ2-3
TGTGCCAGTAGTATAGTAGGGAAGACAGATACGCAGTATTTT
CASSIVGKTDTQYF
>few|TRBV5-5|TRBD1|TRBJ1-2
TGTGCCAGCAGCTTTGAGACAGGGTTCAATGGCTACACCTTC
CASSFETGFNGYTF
>NA|TRBV14|NA|TRBJ2-5
TGTGCCAGCAGCCAAGATTTAGGGGCAGAGGACCAGTACTTC
CASSQDLGAEDQYF
>few|TRBV6-5|NA|TRBJ2-3
TGTGCCAGCAGTCGGAGGGAGTACACAGATACGCAGTATTTT
CASSRREYTDTQYF
>few|TRBV7-9|NA|TRBJ1-6
TGTGCCAGCAGCTCCTCCGCAAGCTCCTATAATTCACCCCTCCACTTT
CASSSSASSYNSPLHF
>NA|TRBV3-1|NA|TRBJ1-1
TGTGCCAGCAGCCGTCTCACCGGCAGAGGAGCTTTCTTT
CASSRLTGRGAFF
>few|TRBV5-6|TRBD1|TRBJ1-3
TGTGCCAGCAGCTTGCCCACAGGGGGGGCAGAAAACACCATATATTTT
CASSLPTGGAENTIYF
>many|TRBV3-1|TRBD1|TRBJ1-5
TGTGCCAGCAGCCCAGGGACAGGCAATCAGCCCCAGCATTTT
CASSPGTGNQPQHF
>few|TRBV5-1|NA|TRBJ2-1
TGCGCCAGCAGCTTGGGGGGTCACCTCGACAATGAGCAGTTCTTC
CASSLGGHLDNEQFF
>few|TRBV3-2|NA|TRBJ2-1
TGTGCCAGCAGCCAAGAAACCCAGGGTGAACCCTATGAGCAGTTCTTC
CASSQETQGEPYEQFF
>few|TRBV7-3|TRBD2|TRBJ2-3
TGTGCCAGCAGCTCCCCGGGACTAGCGGGAGAGCCCACAGATACGCAGTATTTT
CASSSPGLAGEPTDTQYF
>few|TRBV11-1|NA|TRBJ1-2
TGTGCCAGCAGCTACGACAGAAATGGTCGATATGGCTACACCTTC
CASSYDRNGRYGYTF
>few|TRBV4-3|TRBD1|TRBJ2-3
TGCGCCAGCAGTAAACAGGGGGCAGATACGCAGTATTTT
CASSKQGADTQYF
>many|TRBV27|TRBD1|TRBJ1-1
TGTGCCAGCAGTTTAAAGAGGGGGCACACTGAAGCTTTCTTT
CASSLKRGHTEAFF
>few|TRBV7-9|NA|TRBJ2-1
TGTGCCAGCAGCTTAATTAGCGCTCGGGATACTGAGCAGTTCTTC
CASSLISARDTEQFF
>NA|TRBV6-2/TRBV6-3|TRBD2|TRBJ2-7
TGTGCCAGCAGTTTCGACACCGCCGGCGGCGGACTAGCGGGAGTGGAGCAGTACTTC
CASSFDTAGGGLAGVEQYF
>many|TRBV6-6|TRBD1|TRBJ2-7
TGTGCCAGCAGTTACTCCACAGGGGGCGAGCAGTACTTC
CASSYSTGGEQYF
>NA|TRBV12-3/TRBV12-4|NA|TRBJ1-3
TGTGCCAGCAGTCCCTATGGAAACACCATATATTTT
CASSPYGNTIYF
>NA|TRBV12-3/TRBV12-4|TRBD2|TRBJ2-7
TGTGCCAGCAGTTCGAGCGGGGGCTTCGAGCAGTACTTC
CASSSSGGFEQYF
>NA|TRBV9|TRBD2|TRBJ2-7
TGTGCCAGCAGCGCGGGGACTAGTTTTCGCCACGAGCAGTACTTC
CASSAGTSFRHEQYF
>NA|TRBV7-8|TRBD1|TRBJ2-1
TGTGCCAGCAGCCCGGACAGGGTCGGTGAGCAGTTCTTC
CASSPDRVGEQFF
>NA|TRBV7-9|NA|TRBJ2-1
TGTGCCAGCAGCTTATATAACGGGGGAACCTACAATGAGCAGTTCTTC
CASSLYNGGTYNEQFF
>many|TRBV30|NA|TRBJ1-3
TGTGCCCGGGCGGAATCCTCTGGAAACACCATATATTTT
CARAESSGNTIYF